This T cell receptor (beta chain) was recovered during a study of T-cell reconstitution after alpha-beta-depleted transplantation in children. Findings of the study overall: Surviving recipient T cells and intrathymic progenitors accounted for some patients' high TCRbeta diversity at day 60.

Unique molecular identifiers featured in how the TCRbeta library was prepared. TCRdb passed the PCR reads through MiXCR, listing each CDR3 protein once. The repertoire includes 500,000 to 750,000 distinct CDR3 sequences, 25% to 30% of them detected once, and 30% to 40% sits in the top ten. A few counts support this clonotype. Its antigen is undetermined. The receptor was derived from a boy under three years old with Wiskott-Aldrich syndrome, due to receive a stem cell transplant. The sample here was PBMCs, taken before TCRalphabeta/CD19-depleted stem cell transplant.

The CDR3 here is CASSPTSGSVNEQFF. The CDR3 DNA follows: TGTGCCAGCAGCCCAACTAGCGGGAGCGTGAATGAGCAGTTCTTC. The chain has TRBV7-3 and TRBJ2-1; 11 nucleotides line up with TRBD2. The CDR3 loop spans 15 amino acids. V was clipped by 5 bases and J by 7 bases; unmatched bases: 7. Germline values: CDR1 SGHTA, CDR2 FQGTGA.